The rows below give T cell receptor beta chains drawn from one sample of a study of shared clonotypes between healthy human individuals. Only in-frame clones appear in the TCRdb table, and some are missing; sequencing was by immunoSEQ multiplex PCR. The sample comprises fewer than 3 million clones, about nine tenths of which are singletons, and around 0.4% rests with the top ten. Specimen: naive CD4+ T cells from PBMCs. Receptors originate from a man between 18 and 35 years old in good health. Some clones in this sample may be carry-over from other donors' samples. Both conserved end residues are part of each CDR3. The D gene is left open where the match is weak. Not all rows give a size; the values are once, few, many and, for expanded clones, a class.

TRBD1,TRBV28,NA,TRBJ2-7,CASGGQGPIYEQYF,TGTGCCAGCGGGGGACAGGGGCCGATCTACGAGCAGTACTTC
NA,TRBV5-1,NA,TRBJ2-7,CASSQRSTGEQYF,TGCGCCAGCAGCCAGAGGAGTACGGGGGAGCAGTACTTC
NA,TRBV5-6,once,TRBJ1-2,CASSPSTGVRTYGYTF,TGTGCCAGCAGCCCTTCTACGGGGGTTAGAACCTATGGCTACACCTTC
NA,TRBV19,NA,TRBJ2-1,CASSDRNEQFF,TGTGCCAGTAGCGACCGGAATGAGCAGTTCTTC
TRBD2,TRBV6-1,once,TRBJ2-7,CASSGPGGRSNEQYF,TGTGCCAGCAGCGGCCCTGGCGGGAGATCCAACGAGCAGTACTTC
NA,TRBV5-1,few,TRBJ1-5,CASSLNGGNQPQHF,TGCGCCAGCAGCTTGAATGGAGGCAATCAGCCCCAGCATTTT
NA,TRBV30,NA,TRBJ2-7,CAWREVYEQYF,TGTGCCTGGAGAGAGGTCTACGAGCAGTACTTC
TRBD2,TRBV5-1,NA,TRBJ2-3,CASSPGTSGTDTQYF,TGCGCCAGCAGCCCCGGGACTAGCGGCACAGATACGCAGTATTTT
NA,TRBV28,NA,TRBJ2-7,CASSLNPGLQTTYEQYF,TGTGCCAGCAGCCTAAACCCCGGACTCCAAACGACCTACGAGCAGTACTTC
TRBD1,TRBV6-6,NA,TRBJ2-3,CASSYRGTGGTDTQYF,TGTGCCAGCAGTTACAGGGGGACAGGGGGCACAGATACGCAGTATTTT